This T cell receptor beta chain is from a study of blood T cell repertoires in COVID-19. At the level of the study: The samples span acute and convalescent COVID-19 from the United States, Italy and Spain.

Germline CDR1 is SEHNR and CDR2 is FQNEAQ (reference sequence). V dropped 5 bases and J dropped 3 bases, with 8 bases sitting between them. The CDR3 has 13 residues. This clone occurred a few times. Original data processing: Amplification with reference gene primers provided the estimates of nucleated cell counts. Generated by immunoSEQ multiplex PCR, the TCRdb table keeps only in-frame clones and is missing some. Clone size and V and J calls were adopted from that table, with D and trimming inferred from the DNA. The repertoire has about 230,000 clones, about 82% of them found once; the top ten carry 5% to 6.5%. Enrolled during active infection, Seattle patients were then followed longitudinally.

The sequence was obtained from a man between 45 and 60 years old with COVID-19, enrolled during active disease. The rearrangement uses TRBV7-9 and TRBJ2-4; D remains ambiguous. The specimen was peripheral blood. CDR3 in amino acids: CASSRLGKNIQYF. DNA for the CDR3: TGTGCCAGCAGCCGACTGGGCAAAAACATTCAGTACTTC.